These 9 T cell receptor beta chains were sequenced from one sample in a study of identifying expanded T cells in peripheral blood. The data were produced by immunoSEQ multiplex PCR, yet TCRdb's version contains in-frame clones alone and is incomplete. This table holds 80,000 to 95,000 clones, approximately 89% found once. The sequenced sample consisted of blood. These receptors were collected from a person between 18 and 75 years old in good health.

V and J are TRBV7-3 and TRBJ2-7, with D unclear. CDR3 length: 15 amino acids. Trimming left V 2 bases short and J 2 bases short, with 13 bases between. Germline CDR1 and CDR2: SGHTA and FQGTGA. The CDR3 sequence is CASSLFGSSTYEQYF. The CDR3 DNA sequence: TGTGCCAGCAGCTTATTTGGGTCCTCAACCTACGAGCAGTACTTC. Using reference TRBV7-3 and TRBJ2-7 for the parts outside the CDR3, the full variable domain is GAGVSQTPSNKVTEKGKYVELRCDPISGHTALYWYRQSLGQGPEFLIYFQGTGAADDSGLPNDRFFAVRPEGSVSTLKIQRTERGDSAVYLCASSLFGSSTYEQYFGPGTRLTVT.

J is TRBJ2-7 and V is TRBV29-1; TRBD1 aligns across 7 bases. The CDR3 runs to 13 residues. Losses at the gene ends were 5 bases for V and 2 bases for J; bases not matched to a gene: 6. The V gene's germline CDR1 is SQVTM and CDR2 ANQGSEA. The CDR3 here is CSVYEGAPYEQYF. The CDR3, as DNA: TGCAGCGTTTACGAGGGGGCCCCCTACGAGCAGTACTTC.

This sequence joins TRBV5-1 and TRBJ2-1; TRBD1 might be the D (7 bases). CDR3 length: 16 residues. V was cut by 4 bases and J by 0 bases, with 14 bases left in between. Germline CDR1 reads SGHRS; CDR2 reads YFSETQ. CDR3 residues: CASSPQGGSSYNEQFF. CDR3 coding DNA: TGCGCCAGCAGCCCGCAGGGGGGAAGCTCCTACAATGAGCAGTTCTTC. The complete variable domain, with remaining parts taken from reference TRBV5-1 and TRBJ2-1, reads KAGVTQTPRYLIKTRGQQVTLSCSPISGHRSVSWYQQTPGQGLQFLFEYFSETQRNKGNFPGRFSGRQFSNSRSEMNVSTLELGDSALYLCASSPQGGSSYNEQFFGPGTRLTVL.

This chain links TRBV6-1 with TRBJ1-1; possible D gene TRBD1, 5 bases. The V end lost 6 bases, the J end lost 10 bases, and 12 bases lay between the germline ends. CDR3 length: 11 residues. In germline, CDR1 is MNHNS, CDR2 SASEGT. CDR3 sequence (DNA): TGTGCCAGCAGAATAGGGGTTGCAGCTTTCTTT. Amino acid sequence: CASRIGVAAFF.

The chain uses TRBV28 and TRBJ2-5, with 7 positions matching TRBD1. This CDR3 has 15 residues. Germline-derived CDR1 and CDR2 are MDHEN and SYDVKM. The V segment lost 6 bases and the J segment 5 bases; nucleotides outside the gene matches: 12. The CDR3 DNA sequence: TGTGCCAGCAGCCCCGACAGGGATTCTTCGGAGACCCAGTACTTC. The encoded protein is CASSPDRDSSETQYF.

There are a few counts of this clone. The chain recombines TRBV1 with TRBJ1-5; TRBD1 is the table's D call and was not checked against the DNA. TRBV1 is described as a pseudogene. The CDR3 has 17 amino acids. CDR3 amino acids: CTSSQVETGYSNQPQHF. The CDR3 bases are TGCACCAGCAGCCAAGTAGAGACAGGTTATAGCAATCAGCCCCAGCATTTT.

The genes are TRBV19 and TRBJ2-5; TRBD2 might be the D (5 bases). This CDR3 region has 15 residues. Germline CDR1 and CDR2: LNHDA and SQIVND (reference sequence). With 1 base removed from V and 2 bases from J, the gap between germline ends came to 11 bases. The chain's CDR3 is CASSIGRGSQETQYF. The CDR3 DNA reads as TGTGCCAGTAGTATAGGAAGAGGGTCGCAAGAGACCCAGTACTTC.

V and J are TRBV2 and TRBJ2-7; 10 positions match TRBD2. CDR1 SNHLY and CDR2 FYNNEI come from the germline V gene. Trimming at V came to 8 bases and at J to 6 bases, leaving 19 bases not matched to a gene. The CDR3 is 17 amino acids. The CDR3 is CASETSILAGVSLEQYF. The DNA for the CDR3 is TGTGCCAGCGAGACGAGTATCCTAGCGGGAGTTTCTCTCGAGCAGTACTTC.

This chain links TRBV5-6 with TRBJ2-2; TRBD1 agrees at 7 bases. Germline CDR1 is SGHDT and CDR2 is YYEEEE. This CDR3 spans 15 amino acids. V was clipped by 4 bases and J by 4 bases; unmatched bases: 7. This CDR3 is CASSIDKGATGELFF. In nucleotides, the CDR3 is TGTGCCAGCAGCATCGATAAGGGGGCCACCGGGGAGCTGTTTTTT.